This entry lists 18 T cell receptor beta chains sequenced from one sample in a study of T cells in Graves' hyperthyroidism and ophthalmopathy. Amplification of TCR beta CDR3 regions was performed using RNA transcripts as template. HTBI primers were used for first-round RT-PCR of the TCR CDR3. In TCRdb, the multiplex PCR reads were re-called with MiXCR into one record per CDR3 protein. The profile shows almost 500,000 distinct CDR3 sequences, about 20% of them singletons. Sequences were obtained from blood. These receptors were taken from a woman between 70 and 85 years old with Graves' ophthalmopathy.

This clonotype was found a few times. The chain joins TRBV20-1 to TRBJ2-7, with D maybe TRBD1 (6 bases). The V and J ends lost 6 bases and 5 bases respectively, with 11 bases between them. This CDR3 is built from 11 residues. Germline values: CDR1 DFQATT, CDR2 SNEGSKA (reference sequence). The CDR3 loop reads CSARTANEQYF. CDR3 DNA sequence: TGCAGTGCCAGGACAGCAAACGAGCAGTACTTC.

This clonotype occurred many times. The gene calls are TRBV10-3 and TRBJ1-1; no firm D call. The CDR3 is made up of 13 amino acids. The V gene's germline CDR1 is ENHRY and CDR2 SYGVKD. V was pared by 6 bases and J by 1 base, with 9 bases between. The CDR3 spells CAIRTYPNTEAFF. The CDR3 DNA reads as TGTGCCATCAGGACCTACCCGAACACTGAAGCTTTCTTT.

The table lists this clonotype with a few counts. The chain combines TRBV5-5 with TRBJ2-7; perhaps TRBD1 as D (6 bases). Germline CDR1 is SGHKS and CDR2 is YYEKEE (reference sequence). There are 15 residues in the CDR3. V lost 4 bases and J lost 4, with 18 bases in between. The CDR3 bases are TGTGCCAGCAGCGTCGTAGGGGGTTTTAATTACGAGCAGTACTTC. Residues: CASSVVGGFNYEQYF.

This clonotype was seen a handful of times. The rearrangement uses TRBV18 and TRBJ1-3; D unclear. Germline loops: CDR1 KGHSH, CDR2 LQKENI. Trimming stripped 3 bases from V and 0 bases from J, with 3 bases between. CDR3 length: 13 amino acids. CDR3 coding DNA: TGTGCCAGCTCACCGGACTCTGGAAACACCATATATTTT. This codes for CASSPDSGNTIYF.

The V and J genes are TRBV18 and TRBJ1-6; possibly TRBD1 for D (6 bases). V was clipped by 1 base and J by 5 bases, with 9 bases between them. This CDR3 is built from 15 residues. The germline V gene has CDR1 KGHSH and CDR2 LQKENI. CDR3 protein: CASSPLGQNNSPLHF. DNA of the CDR3: TGTGCCAGCTCACCACTAGGACAGAATAATTCACCCCTCCACTTT.

This sequence joins TRBV29-1 and TRBJ1-2; 7 bases are a match to TRBD1. The CDR3 spans 13 residues. Trimming took 4 bases from V and 7 from J; bases not matched to a gene: 9. CDR1 is SQVTM, CDR2 ANQGSEA, per germline. This CDR3 is CSVGLRQGGGYTF. The CDR3 nucleotides are TGCAGCGTTGGGCTGAGGCAGGGGGGTGGCTACACCTTC.

This clonotype was observed at least ten times. The gene calls are TRBV12-3 or TRBV12-4 and TRBJ1-2; D not certain. The CDR3 loop spans 13 amino acids. V lost 5 bases and J 7 bases, leaving 14 bases between the germline ends. CDR3 amino acids: CASSPSPAIGYTF. The CDR3 region has the DNA TGTGCCAGCAGTCCCTCCCCTGCTATTGGCTACACCTTC.

This clonotype was counted a few times. The chain carries TRBV20-1 and TRBJ1-5; D ambiguous. V was shortened by 6 bases and J by 4 bases, with 16 bases between the two germline ends. The CDR3 contains 14 residues. Germline V gene data show CDR1 as DFQATT and CDR2 as SNEGSKA (reference sequence). CDR3: CSANPLDGNQPQHF. CDR3 DNA sequence: TGCAGTGCGAATCCCCTGGACGGGAATCAGCCCCAGCATTTT.

In this sample, this clonotype turned up a few times. This chain joins TRBV5-1 and TRBJ2-2, with 14 bases identical to TRBD2. Per the germline V gene, CDR1 is SGHRS and CDR2 is YFSETQ. J was trimmed by 6 bases and V by 4 bases; bases with no gene match: 2. The CDR3 runs to 15 residues. The CDR3 loop is CASSPGLAGAGELFF. The DNA of the CDR3 is TGCGCCAGCAGCCCGGGACTAGCGGGAGCCGGGGAGCTGTTTTTT.

This clonotype occurred a few times. The V call is TRBV7-2, the J call TRBJ2-2, with D perhaps matching TRBD1 (6 bases). CDR1 is SGHTA, CDR2 FQGNSA, per germline. The V end was cut by 5 bases, the J end by 4 bases, with 14 bases between. The CDR3 has 15 residues. CDR3 nucleotide sequence: TGTGCCAGCAGCCGTACAGGGTTGGGCACCGGGGAGCTGTTTTTT. The encoded protein is CASSRTGLGTGELFF.

This clonotype has only a few counts. The chain carries TRBV6-2 or TRBV6-3 and TRBJ1-3, with 8 bases identical to TRBD1. Germline V gene sequence: CDR1 MNHEY, CDR2 SVGEGT. V was clipped by 0 bases and J by 4 bases; unmatched bases: 5. CDR3 length: 16 residues. CDR3 in DNA: TGTGCCAGCAGTTACTCGACTCAGGGGGCCGGAAACACCATATATTTT. Protein: CASSYSTQGAGNTIYF.

The chain links TRBV11-3 to TRBJ2-7, with 7 bases matching TRBD2. V lost 5 bases, J lost 6 bases, and 10 bases stayed unmatched. The length of the CDR3 is 14 residues. CDR1 and CDR2 from the germline V gene are SGHNT and YENEEA. This chain's CDR3 is CASSGGLSSAEQYF. CDR3 sequence (DNA): TGTGCCAGCAGCGGGGGACTATCCTCGGCCGAGCAGTACTTC.

The chain recombines TRBV30 with TRBJ2-2, with 7 bases aligning to TRBD1. The J segment lost 5 bases and the V segment lost 3 bases, leaving 9 bases of the junction unmatched. The CDR3 consists of 15 residues. Germline V gene data show CDR1 as GTSNPN and CDR2 as SVGIG (reference sequence). This CDR3 is CAWSADRVGTGELFF. CDR3 in DNA: TGTGCCTGGAGCGCTGACAGGGTAGGAACCGGGGAGCTGTTTTTT.

This clonotype has a handful of counts. The CDR3 DNA reads as TGTGCCACCAGTGATAAGAGGGGCCAAGAGACCCAGTACTTC. As protein: CATSDKRGQETQYF. The J gene is TRBJ2-5, the V gene TRBV24-1; possibly TRBD1 or TRBD2 for D (5 bases each). The CDR3 extends over 14 amino acids. Germline V gives CDR1 KGHDR, CDR2 SFDVKD. Trimming removed 3 bases at V and 1 base at J, with 8 bases between.

V is TRBV7-2 and J is TRBJ2-7; TRBD2 might be the D (6 bases). Trimming shortened V by 1 base and J by 1 base, and 11 bases separated the two germline ends. This CDR3 is 15 amino acids long. The germline V gene encodes CDR1 SGHTA and CDR2 FQGNSA. DNA for the CDR3: TGTGCCAGCAGCTTAGACGGGGGTAGGTCCTACGAGCAGTACTTC. It specifies CASSLDGGRSYEQYF.

The gene calls are TRBV24-1 and TRBJ2-5; D is undetermined. From germline, CDR1 is KGHDR and CDR2 SFDVKD. With 5 bases removed from V and 5 bases from J, the gap between germline ends came to 5 bases. The CDR3 is 11 residues long. CDR3 nucleotide sequence: TGTGCCACCAGTGTGGGCGAGACCCAGTACTTC. Residues: CATSVGETQYF.

This clonotype was counted between two and nine times. The gene calls are TRBV30 and TRBJ1-6, with 9 bases that match TRBD1. This CDR3 region has 14 residues. Germline lookup yields CDR1 GTSNPN and CDR2 SVGIG (reference sequence). The J segment lost 7 bases and the V segment lost 3 bases, leaving 4 bases of the junction unmatched. CDR3 DNA: TGTGCCTGGAGGGAACAGGGGGCCAATTCACCCCTCCACTTT. It encodes CAWREQGANSPLHF. The full variable domain, completed using reference TRBV30 and TRBJ1-6, is SQTIHQWPATLVQPVGSPLSLECTVEGTSNPNLYWYRQAAGRGLQLLFYSVGIGQISSEVPQNLSASRPQDRQFILSSKKLLLSDSGFYLCAWREQGANSPLHFGNGTRLTVT.

The CDR3, as DNA: TGCGCCAGCAGCTGGCGGGACAGGGCACGTTTGGCCTACGAGCAGTACTTC. Translation gives CASSWRDRARLAYEQYF. The V and J genes are TRBV5-1 and TRBJ2-7, with 9 bases lining up with TRBD1. CDR1 and CDR2 (germline): SGHRS, YFSETQ. The junction had 12 bases not matched to a gene; V was cut back by 3 bases and J by 2 bases. The CDR3 runs to 17 residues. The full variable domain, with the rest looked up from reference TRBV5-1 and TRBJ2-7, is KAGVTQTPRYLIKTRGQQVTLSCSPISGHRSVSWYQQTPGQGLQFLFEYFSETQRNKGNFPGRFSGRQFSNSRSEMNVSTLELGDSALYLCASSWRDRARLAYEQYFGPGTRLTVT.